The clone carrying this TCR beta chain has more than one count but fewer than ten. This sample was taken from a study of T-cell reconstitution after alpha-beta-depleted transplantation in children. CDR3 length: 11 amino acids. Trimming stripped 3 bases from V and 5 bases from J, with 7 bases between. CDR1 SQVTM and CDR2 ANQGSEA come from the germline V gene. The TCRbeta library incorporated unique molecular identifiers. TCRdb fed the PCR reads into MiXCR, producing one record per CDR3 protein. The sample lists roughly 500,000 distinct CDR3 sequences, about 30% occurring once. The gene calls are TRBV29-1 and TRBJ2-5, with D uncertain. The sequence came from a human donor who donated a stem cell graft to a child with aplastic anemia. The input for sequencing was PBMCs from the stem cell graft donor, taken from the stem cell graft. For the CDR3, the DNA is TGCAGCGTTGATCGGGTGGAGACCCAGTACTTC. It encodes CSVDRVETQYF.